The clone carrying this T cell receptor beta chain came up a few times. Its antigen is unknown. This entry belongs to a study of radiation and T cells in renal cell carcinoma. Time point meaning: blood 4 weeks post-SBRT, at nephrectomy. Treatment: 15 Gy SBRT to primary tumor, nephrectomy 4 weeks later. Nephrectomy followed 15 Gy stereotactic body radiation by 4 weeks. The method was immunoSEQ multiplex PCR; TCRdb's version includes in-frame clones alone and lacks a portion of them. The table includes about 78,000 clones, 89% detected once. Findings and limits, study-wide: Top tumor clonotypes rose in blood 2 weeks post-radiation, then contracted. Pretreatment tumor biopsies were lacking, so baseline clonotypes are unknown.

The source material was blood, sampled from a patient whose treatment included radiotherapy and nephrectomy. The origin of this receptor is a woman aged 70-85 years with renal cell carcinoma.

The CDR3 loop is CASSESPGTEAFF. DNA of the CDR3: TGTGCCAGTAGTGAATCCCCGGGCACTGAAGCTTTCTTT. V is TRBV19 and J is TRBJ1-1, with no clear D. The CDR3 has 13 amino acids. CDR1 is LNHDA, CDR2 SQIVND, per germline (reference sequence). V was shortened by 5 bases and J by 4 bases, with 11 bases between the two germline ends.